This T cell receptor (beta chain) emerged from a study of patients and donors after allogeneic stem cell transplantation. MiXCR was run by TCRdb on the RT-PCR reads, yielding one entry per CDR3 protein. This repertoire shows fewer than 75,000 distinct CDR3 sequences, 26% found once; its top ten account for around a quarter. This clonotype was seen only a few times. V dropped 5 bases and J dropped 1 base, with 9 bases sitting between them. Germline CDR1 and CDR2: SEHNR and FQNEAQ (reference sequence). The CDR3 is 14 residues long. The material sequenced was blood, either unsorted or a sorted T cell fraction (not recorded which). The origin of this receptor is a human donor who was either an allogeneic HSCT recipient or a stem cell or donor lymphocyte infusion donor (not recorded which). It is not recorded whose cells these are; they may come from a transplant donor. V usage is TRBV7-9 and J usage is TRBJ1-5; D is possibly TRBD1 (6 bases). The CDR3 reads CASSQGQSNQPQHF. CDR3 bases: TGTGCCAGCAGCCAAGGACAGAGCAATCAGCCCCAGCATTTT.